The 2 T cell receptor beta chains given below trace back to one sample, sequenced in a study of T cells after yellow fever vaccination. TCRdb reprocessed the 5' RACE reads via MiXCR and lists one record per CDR3 protein. The table has over 35,000 distinct CDR3 sequences, over 5.5% seen once. The specimen comprised PBMCs, either bulk or a sorted T-cell subset (CD4+, CD8+, memory, or dextramer-sorted; not recorded which), sampled 45 days after the yellow fever booster vaccination. These TCRs come from a man aged 25-40 years who received the YFV17D yellow fever vaccine.

There are many counts of this clonotype. The CDR3 nucleotides read TGCGCCAGCGGGCCTAGCGGGACCCACGAGCAGTACTTC. It yields the protein CASGPSGTHEQYF. This chain uses TRBV10-1 with TRBJ2-7; 9 positions match TRBD2. The CDR3 has 13 amino acids. Per germline, CDR1 WNHNN and CDR2 SYGVQD (reference sequence). Unmatched junction bases numbered 7, after V lost 8 bases and J lost 5 bases.

This clonotype was counted between two and nine times. This chain links TRBV11-3 with TRBJ1-1; the D gene is possibly TRBD1 (6 bases). This CDR3 comprises 13 residues. From germline, CDR1 is SGHNT and CDR2 YENEEA. V lost 5 bases and J lost 7, with 14 bases in between. The CDR3 reads CASSRNRDGEAFF. The CDR3, as DNA: TGTGCCAGCAGCCGTAACAGGGACGGTGAAGCTTTCTTT.